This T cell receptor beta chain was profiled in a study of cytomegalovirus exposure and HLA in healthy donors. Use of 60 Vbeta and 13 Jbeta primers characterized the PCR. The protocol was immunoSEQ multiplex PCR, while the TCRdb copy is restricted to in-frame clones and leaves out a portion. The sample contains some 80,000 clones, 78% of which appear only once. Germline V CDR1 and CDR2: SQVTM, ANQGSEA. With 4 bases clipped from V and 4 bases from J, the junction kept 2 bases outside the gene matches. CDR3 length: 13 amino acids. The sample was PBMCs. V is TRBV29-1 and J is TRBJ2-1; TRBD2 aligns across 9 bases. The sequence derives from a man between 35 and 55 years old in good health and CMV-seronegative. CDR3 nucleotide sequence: TGCAGCGTTGGTAGCGGGAGATACAATGAGCAGTTCTTC. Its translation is CSVGSGRYNEQFF.